This TCR beta chain was recorded in a study of T cells expressing NK-cell markers. UMI-tagged 5'RACE template switching yielded the TCR beta cDNA. TCRdb reprocessed the 5' RACE reads, keeping one entry per CDR3 protein, no DNA. The table counts around 470,000 distinct CDR3 sequences; approximately 1.4% lies in the top ten. The CDR3 has 13 residues. Germline V CDR1 and CDR2: MDHEN, SYDVKM. The chain links TRBV28 to TRBJ2-3. The specimen was blood T cells: a sorted CD56 or NKG2C T cell subset, CD4+ or CD8+ T cells, or bulk PBMC T cells (not recorded which). The sequence was obtained from a woman aged 45-59 years in good health. The chain's CDR3 is CASLSYFTDTQYF.